The present entry profiles one T cell receptor (beta chain) with its context. This clone has just one count. Its antigen has not been determined. No qualities accompany the bases; no much larger clone lies one base away. Spanning cysteine to phenylalanine, the CDR3 consists of 13 amino acids. Only the CDR3 part of the read is kept: 39 bases, read in frame from the first base. V lost 1 base and J lost 11 bases; the stretch between them is 14 bases long. Sequences SGHTA (CDR1) and FQGTGA (CDR2) are obtained from the germline V gene. The cohort was made up of around 720 healthy bone marrow donors. At the time of sampling, all cohort members were nominally healthy, though unrecorded immune exposures were likely present. The donor tested CMV seronegative and was one of the 352 seronegative cohort members. A peripheral blood sample was provided by each donor, and peripheral blood mononuclear cells were used for TCR beta sequencing. The Qiagen DNeasy Blood Extraction Kit was used to extract genomic DNA from the blood cell samples.

This sample is drawn from a study of cytomegalovirus exposure and HLA in healthy donors (dated by TCRdb to 2016 to 2017). Concerning the study at large: An earlier analysis of some 600 of the donors reported roughly 300 Gb of sequence data and roughly 120 million unique TCR beta sequences obtained from 180 million or so T cells. An early release that covered about 600 HLA-typed donors contained around 330 gigabases of sequencing data and 70 million to 100 million unique TCR sequences. Of the approximately 400 genotyped donors, 65% to 90% fell in the genetic ancestry cluster associated with self-reported Caucasian donors. The study was designed to test whether signatures of past pathogen exposure could be identified by cataloging public T cell receptors. The study used immunosequencing to profile the T cell repertoires of approximately 630 subjects and linked those repertoires to cytomegalovirus serostatus. In addition to the first cohort of approximately 670 subjects, a separate validation cohort of about 120 different subjects was used. To predict cytomegalovirus infection status, the study brought together high-throughput TCR immunosequencing, statistical association of individual TCRs with disease status, and machine learning. A later analysis re-examined previously published TCR beta repertoires from more than 600 donors and added high-resolution HLA genotyping to investigate patterns of TCR occurrence. The later analysis used no new phenotypic data to find candidate immune exposures, relying instead on TCR beta sequences and their occurrence across donors. An earlier analysis of 587 of the donors used high-throughput TCR beta sequencing to judge whether each TCR beta V gene segment behaved as functional or pseudogenic. Donor age, sex, ethnicity and CMV serostatus were collected together with the repertoire data. Genome-wide SNP genotypes for about 60% of the roughly 700 donors were used in a later genetic analysis, which treated that subset as a discovery cohort. Every repertoire in the discovery cohort had been generated on one and the same sequencing platform. HLA typing included class I and class II loci at four-digit resolution. The number of donors typed differed by locus, with 629-630 for A, B, C, DRB1 and DQB1, more than 500 for DQA1, approximately 570 for DPA1, and some 450 for DPB1. Five DR-DQ haplotypes were handled as single units for association and clustering because linkage in the cohort was strong. Among some 410 genotyped donors of the cohort, an average of around 240,000 unique TCR beta nucleotide sequences were sequenced per donor, 15% to 20% of them non-productive.

Study-level results and caveats: According to a later analysis, TCR association rates differed among HLA loci, with DRB1 alleles showing the most associated TCRs and HLA-C alleles showing the fewest. Some 15 rarely observed V segments, including chromosome 9 orphons, were excluded from the earlier analysis of just under 600 of the donors because counts were too low. The authors suggested that the approach could potentially be extended to other disease states and immunological phenotypes. A few of the identified cytomegalovirus-associated TCR beta chains were confirmed in vitro to be specific for cytomegalovirus antigens. A total of 150 to 200 TCR beta chains were listed by the study as associated with cytomegalovirus. The cohort was sequenced for TCR beta chains only, and without alpha or paired-chain data the features that could be detected were limited. Because some donors lacked HLA typing at each locus, the association tests relied only on the typed subset. For the cohort, immune exposure information was limited to CMV serostatus. A later genetic analysis reported fewer N-insertions in productive TCRs among donors in an Asian-associated ancestry cluster than the approximately 670-donor mean. Cytomegalovirus status was reported to be diagnosed by the classifier with high specificity and sensitivity in both the original and validation cohorts. In a later analysis, several top co-occurrence clusters were reported to appear linked to parvovirus B19, influenza, CMV and Epstein-Barr virus. Roughly uniform sequencing depth across donors was assumed in presence/absence analyses, although this assumption may not hold. A further reported finding was that TCR beta sequences accurately predicted the HLA-A and HLA-B alleles for most subjects in the first cohort. When HLA alleles, especially DR and DQ, strongly co-occurred, TCR associations were difficult to assign to individual alleles. Most TCR sequences were seen in very few donors, while some public TCRs were found in many individuals. Linkage disequilibrium might explain the correlated functional status among segregating V segments, but an unknown experimental factor could not be ruled out. In a later analysis, some 18,000 TCR beta sequences were associated with specific HLA alleles at a false discovery rate of 0.05. A cluster of highly shared sequence variants was judged likely to be a technical artifact of the sequencing pipeline. Most CMV-associated TCR beta chains appeared to be HLA-restricted in a later analysis, and the HLA associations seemed to be driven largely by CMV exposure. Compared with equally common non-associated chains, HLA-associated TCR beta chains in a later analysis were more clonally expanded and had lower generation probabilities. The 87-base-pair reads could not distinguish some IMGT-functional V segments, including TRBV6-2 and TRBV6-3, so those segments were excluded. In an earlier analysis of some 550 of the donors, most TCR beta V segments were observed in productive rearrangements about 90% or about 30% of the time, broadly matching IMGT annotations. In a later genetic analysis, a missense DCLRE1C variant was associated with V-gene and J-gene trimming of TCR beta chains, and the association was replicated in an independent cohort.

Libraries were constructed by the immunoSEQ multiplex PCR assay. For the multiplex PCR, a mixture combining 60 forward primers for TCR Vbeta segments and 13 reverse primers for TCR Jbeta segments was used. A multiplex PCR assay on genomic DNA amplified the CDR3 region of rearranged TCR beta genes. Amplified TCR beta libraries were sequenced as 87-base-pair reads on the Illumina HiSeq System. The authors' pipeline ran thus. A later analysis tallied tens of millions of unique TCR beta chains across the roughly 610 repertoires, and some 12 million of those chains were shared by two or more donors. Raw reads were error-corrected and collapsed into unique sequences by a nearest-neighbor algorithm in which closely related sequences were merged to remove PCR and sequencing errors. To assign V, D and J gene segments, CDR3 sequences were aligned to IMGT reference sequences. For a sequence to be retained, a match of at least six nucleotides to both a V gene segment and a J gene segment was required. Rearrangements were classified as productive when the CDR3 lacked stop codons and remained in frame with V and J, and all other rearrangements were classified as non-productive. CDR3 was defined according to IMGT convention as the region running from the second conserved V-encoded cysteine to the conserved J-encoded phenylalanine. The earlier analysis of 587 of the donors excluded sequences that lacked an unambiguous match to a single V gene segment. In an earlier analysis of 450 to 750 of the donors, a V segment was called functional when productive rearrangements were above 56.7%, and segregating when the standard deviation between donors exceeded 5%. To diagnose cytomegalovirus status from the catalog of TCR beta chain sequences, a statistical classification framework was built. In a later analysis, TCR nucleotide sequences were compared against IMGT/GENE-DB human TR gene sequences so that V and J genes could be assigned. Using the TCRdist pipeline, a later analysis assigned CDR3 sequences along with most-parsimonious VDJ recombination scenarios. A later analysis defined each TCR beta chain by its CDR3 amino acid sequence plus V-gene family, and excluded reads lacking a unique V-gene family. A later analysis removed over 500 highly shared, low-generation-probability nucleotide sequences to deal with suspected cross-contamination and a sequencing artifact. For each public chain, a later analysis derived a clonal expansion index from normalized ranks of inferred template counts within each repertoire. In a later analysis, generation probabilities were computed using a VDJ recombination model fitted to out-of-frame rearrangements, and the results were checked against IGoR. A later analysis scored TCR-TCR, TCR-HLA and TCR-CMV co-occurrence with hypergeometric tests, applying a repertoire-size bias correction to TCR pairs. In a later analysis, false discovery rates were estimated by permuting HLA or CMV assignments 20 times. A later analysis grouped co-occurring TCRs with DBSCAN, adding TCRdist sequence similarity when clustering within HLA-allele-positive subsets. Co-occurrence clustering excluded repertoires with fewer than 30,000 or more than 120,000 public chains, plus five with anomalous nucleotide sharing. TCRdb re-hosts the immuneACCESS table, in-frame sequences only. Its copies lack some clones; in the studies checked, an unresolved V gene accounts for under half of them, and the cause for the rest is not known. That table gives V, J and clone size, and the DNA gave D and trimming. This sample is represented by approximately 97,000 clones; around four fifths of them were singletons. The ten largest clones add up to about 2.5% of the sample.

Input material: PBMCs. The receptor chain draws on TRBV7-3 and TRBJ1-1; no confident D gene assignment can be made. The clonotype originates from a man aged 35-49 years in good health and CMV-seronegative. The CDR3 is CASSLKGDIWAFF. The nucleotide sequence reads TGTGCCAGCAGCTTAAAAGGTGACATATGGGCTTTCTTT. With all but the CDR3 taken from the reference TRBV7-3 and TRBJ1-1 genes, the full variable domain is: GAGVSQTPSNKVTEKGKYVELRCDPISGHTALYWYRQSLGQGPEFLIYFQGTGAADDSGLPNDRFFAVRPEGSVSTLKIQRTERGDSAVYLCASSLKGDIWAFFGQGTRLTVV.